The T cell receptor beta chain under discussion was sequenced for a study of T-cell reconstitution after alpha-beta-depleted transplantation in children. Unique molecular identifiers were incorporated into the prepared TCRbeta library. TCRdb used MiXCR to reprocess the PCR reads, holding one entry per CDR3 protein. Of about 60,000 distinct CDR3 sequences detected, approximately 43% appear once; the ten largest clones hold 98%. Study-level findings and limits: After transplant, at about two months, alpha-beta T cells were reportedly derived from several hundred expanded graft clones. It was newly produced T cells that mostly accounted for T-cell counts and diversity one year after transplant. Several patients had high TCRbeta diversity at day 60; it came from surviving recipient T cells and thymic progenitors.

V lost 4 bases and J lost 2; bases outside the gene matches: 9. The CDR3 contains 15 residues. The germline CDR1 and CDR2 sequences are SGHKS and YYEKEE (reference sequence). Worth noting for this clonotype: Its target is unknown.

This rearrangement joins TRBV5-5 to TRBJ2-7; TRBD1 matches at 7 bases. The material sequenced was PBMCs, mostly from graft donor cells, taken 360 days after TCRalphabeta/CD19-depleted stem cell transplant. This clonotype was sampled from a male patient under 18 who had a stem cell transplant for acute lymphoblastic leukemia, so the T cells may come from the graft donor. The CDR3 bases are TGTGCCAGCAGCGAACGGACAGGTCATACCTACGAGCAGTACTTC. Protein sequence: CASSERTGHTYEQYF.